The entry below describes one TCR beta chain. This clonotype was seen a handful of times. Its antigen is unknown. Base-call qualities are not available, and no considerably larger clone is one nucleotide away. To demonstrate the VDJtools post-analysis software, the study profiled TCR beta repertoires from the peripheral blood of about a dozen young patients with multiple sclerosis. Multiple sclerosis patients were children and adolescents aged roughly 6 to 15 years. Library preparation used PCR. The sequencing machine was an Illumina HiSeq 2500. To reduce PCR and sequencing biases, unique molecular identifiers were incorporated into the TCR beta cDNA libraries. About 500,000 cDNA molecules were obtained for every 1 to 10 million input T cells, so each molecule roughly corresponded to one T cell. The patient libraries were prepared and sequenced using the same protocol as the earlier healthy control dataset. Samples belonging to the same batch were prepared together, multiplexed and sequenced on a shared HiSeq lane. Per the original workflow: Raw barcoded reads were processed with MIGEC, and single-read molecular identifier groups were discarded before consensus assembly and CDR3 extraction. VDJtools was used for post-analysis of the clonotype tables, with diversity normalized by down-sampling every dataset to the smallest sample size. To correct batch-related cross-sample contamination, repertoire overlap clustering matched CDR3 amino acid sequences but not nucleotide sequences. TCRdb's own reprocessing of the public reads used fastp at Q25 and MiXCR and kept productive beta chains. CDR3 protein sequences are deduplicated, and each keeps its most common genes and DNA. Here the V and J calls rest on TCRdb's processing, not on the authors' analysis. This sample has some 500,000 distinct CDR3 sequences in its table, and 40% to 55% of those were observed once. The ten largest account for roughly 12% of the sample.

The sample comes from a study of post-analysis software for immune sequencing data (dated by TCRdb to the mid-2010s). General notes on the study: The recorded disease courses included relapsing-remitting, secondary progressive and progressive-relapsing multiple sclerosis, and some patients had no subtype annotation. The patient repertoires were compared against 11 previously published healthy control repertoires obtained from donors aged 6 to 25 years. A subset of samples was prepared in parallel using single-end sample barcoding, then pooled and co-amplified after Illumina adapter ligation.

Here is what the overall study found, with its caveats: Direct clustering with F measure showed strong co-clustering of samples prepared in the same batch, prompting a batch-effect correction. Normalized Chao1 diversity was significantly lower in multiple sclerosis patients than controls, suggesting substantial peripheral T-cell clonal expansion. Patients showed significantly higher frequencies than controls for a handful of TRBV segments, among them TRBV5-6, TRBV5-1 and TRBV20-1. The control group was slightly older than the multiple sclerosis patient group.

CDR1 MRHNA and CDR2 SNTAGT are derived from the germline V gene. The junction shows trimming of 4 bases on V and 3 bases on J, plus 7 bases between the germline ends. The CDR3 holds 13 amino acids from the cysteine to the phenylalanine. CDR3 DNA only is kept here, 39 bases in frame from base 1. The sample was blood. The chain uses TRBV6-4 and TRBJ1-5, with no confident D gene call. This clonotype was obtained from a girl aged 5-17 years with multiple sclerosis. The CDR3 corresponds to CASSGQINQPQHF. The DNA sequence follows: TGTGCCAGCAGTGGTCAGATCAATCAGCCCCAGCATTTT.